These T cell receptor beta chains were read from a single sample in a study of cytotoxic CD8 clonotypes in ibrutinib-treated CLL. Generated by immunoSEQ multiplex PCR, the TCRdb table keeps only in-frame clones and is missing some. Of approximately 100,000 clones in the sample, 78% were seen once. The specimen was PBMCs, collected after 12 months of ibrutinib treatment. The receptors were gathered from a human donor with chronic lymphocytic leukemia. Each CDR3 is given with its conserved first and last residue. The D gene is left open where the match is weak. The listing skips clone size in some rows; elsewhere it reads once, few, many or a size class.

clone_size: -; d_call: -; v_call: TRBV6-5; j_call: TRBJ1-2; cdr3_nt: TGTGCCAGCAGGTCGGGGCGATATCAGGATGGCTACACCTTC; cdr3_aa: CASRSGRYQDGYTF
clone_size: few; d_call: -; v_call: TRBV29-1; j_call: TRBJ2-3; cdr3_nt: TGCAGCGTTGAAGATCCACCAGCGGCGCGGGGTGGCACAGATACGCAGTATTTT; cdr3_aa: CSVEDPPAARGGTDTQYF
clone_size: -; d_call: -; v_call: TRBV10-3; j_call: TRBJ1-2; cdr3_nt: TGTGCCGTCTCGGGCGACGGCCGCGGGGGCTACACCTTC; cdr3_aa: CAVSGDGRGGYTF
clone_size: -; d_call: TRBD1; v_call: TRBV6-4; j_call: TRBJ1-5; cdr3_nt: TGTGCCAGCGGCACAGGGGGAAATCAGCCCCAGCATTTT; cdr3_aa: CASGTGGNQPQHF
clone_size: -; d_call: TRBD1; v_call: TRBV5-1; j_call: TRBJ2-7; cdr3_nt: TGCGCCAGCAGCGCAGACAGGGTGGGCTTTTGGCAGTACTTC; cdr3_aa: CASSADRVGFWQYF
clone_size: -; d_call: TRBD1; v_call: TRBV7-2; j_call: TRBJ2-5; cdr3_nt: TGTGCCAGCAGCCGGGACAGGGAGACCCAGTACTTC; cdr3_aa: CASSRDRETQYF
clone_size: once; d_call: -; v_call: TRBV5-1; j_call: TRBJ2-1; cdr3_nt: TGCGCCAGCAGCTTGGCCGCTGGTTACAATGAGCAGTTCTTC; cdr3_aa: CASSLAAGYNEQFF
clone_size: -; d_call: -; v_call: TRBV6-6; j_call: TRBJ1-6; cdr3_nt: TGTGCCAGCAGGATTCCGGGAAATCCCTATAATTCACCCCTCCACTTT; cdr3_aa: CASRIPGNPYNSPLHF
clone_size: once; d_call: -; v_call: TRBV6-6; j_call: TRBJ1-6; cdr3_nt: TGTGCCAGCAGTTATACCGGGAGCTCCTATAATTCACCCCTCCACTTT; cdr3_aa: CASSYTGSSYNSPLHF
clone_size: -; d_call: -; v_call: TRBV5-1; j_call: TRBJ1-1; cdr3_nt: TGCGCCAGCAGCTTGGTCCTCGACGGTACTGAAGCTTTCTTT; cdr3_aa: CASSLVLDGTEAFF
clone_size: -; d_call: TRBD1; v_call: TRBV5-1; j_call: TRBJ2-2; cdr3_nt: TGCGCCAGCAGCTTTCGTGGACAGGGTGACGGGGAGCTGTTTTTT; cdr3_aa: CASSFRGQGDGELFF